This entry lists 30 T cell receptor beta chains sequenced from one sample in a study of blood T cells in healthy people across ages. Then a second PCR, running about 6 to 12 cycles, was carried out with a sample-barcoded 5' primer and a J-beta primer mix. TCRdb processed the 5' RACE reads anew with MiXCR; each CDR3 protein has one entry. The table lists hundreds of thousands of distinct CDR3 sequences, nearly 60% of them singletons, with approximately 20% in the top ten. Sequences were obtained from blood. These receptors were obtained from a man younger than 45 in good health.

The chain uses TRBV15 and TRBJ2-1; the match to TRBD1 covers 7 bases. Germline trimming cut 9 bases from V and 8 bases from J; bases unmatched to any gene: 13. CDR3 length: 14 residues. CDR1 and CDR2 from the germline V gene are LNHNV and YYDKDF (reference sequence). The CDR3 loop is CATRDRAGLDEQFF. The CDR3, as DNA: TGTGCCACGAGAGACAGGGCAGGTTTAGATGAGCAGTTCTTC.

The chain has TRBV7-9 and TRBJ2-4; D remains ambiguous. The J call is in doubt because the DNA end fits TRBJ2-5 better. CDR1 is SEHNR, CDR2 FQNEAQ, per germline (reference sequence). The CDR3 is 14 amino acids. The CDR3 bases are TGTGCCAGCAGCTATTTCACTTTACAAGAGACCCAGTACTTC. This gives the protein CASSYFTLQETQYF.

As for this clonotype: Mismatch with germline at one junction end may stem from a read error. V gene TRBV7-2 combines with J gene TRBJ1-2; D not certain. The CDR3 is 15 amino acids. Looked up from germline, CDR1 is SGHTA and CDR2 is FQGNSA. The CDR3 is CVSSSSRAQDYGYTF. CDR3 DNA: TGTGTCAGCAGCTCTAGTAGGGCTCAGGACTATGGCTACACCTTC.

This clonotype was found many times. This chain connects TRBV7-2 to TRBJ2-5; 11 nucleotides match TRBD2. Germline CDR1 is SGHTA and CDR2 is FQGNSA. The CDR3 covers 19 residues. V gave up 5 bases and J gave up 7 bases; unmatched junction bases: 21. The CDR3 is CASSLGGVTSGVSRGTQYF. For the CDR3, the DNA is TGTGCCAGCAGCCTTGGGGGCGTGACTAGCGGGGTTTCAAGAGGGACCCAGTACTTC. The full variable domain, its missing parts supplied by reference TRBV7-2 and TRBJ2-5, is GAGVSQSPSNKVTEKGKDVELRCDPISGHTALYWYRQSLGQGLEFLIYFQGNSAPDKSGLPSDRFSAERTGGSVSTLTIQRTQQEDSAVYLCASSLGGVTSGVSRGTQYFGPGTRLLVL.

The rearrangement joins TRBV28 to TRBJ2-1; TRBD1 agrees at 8 bases. With 5 bases clipped from V and 1 base from J, the junction kept 16 bases outside the gene matches. The CDR3 is 19 residues long. CDR1 is MDHEN and CDR2 is SYDVKM in the germline V gene. In DNA, the CDR3 is TGTGCCAGCAGTCGCGGGGCCCCAGGGGGCGGCCGATCCTACAATGAGCAGTTCTTC. Encoded protein: CASSRGAPGGGRSYNEQFF.

This clonotype occurred once. One end of the junction is discordant with germline, which a read error may explain. The genes are TRBV11-1 and TRBJ2-5, with D perhaps being TRBD1 or TRBD2 (5 bases each). In germline, CDR1 is SGHAT, CDR2 FQDESV (reference sequence). This CDR3 contains 14 residues. DNA for the CDR3: TGTGCCAGCAGCTCCCTACGGGGCCAAGGGACCCAGTACTTC. Its translation: CASSSLRGQGTQYF. Based on the CDR3 plus reference TRBV11-1 and TRBJ2-5, the full variable domain is EAEVAQSPRYKITEKSQAVAFWCDPISGHATLYWYRQILGQGPELLVQFQDESVVDDSQLPKDRFSAERLKGVDSTLKIQPAELGDSAMYLCASSSLRGQGTQYFGPGTRLLVL.

This sequence joins TRBV7-8 and TRBJ2-3; D might be TRBD1 or TRBD2, each matching 5 bases. Looked up from germline, CDR1 is SGHVS and CDR2 is FQNEAQ. Trimming pared 5 bases from V and 5 bases from J, leaving 11 bases between. This CDR3 region has 13 residues. The CDR3: CASSGGPQDTQYF. In DNA form, the CDR3 reads TGTGCCAGCAGCGGGGGACCGCAAGATACGCAGTATTTT.

This clonotype was counted a single time. V usage is TRBV5-1 and J usage is TRBJ2-5; TRBD1 agrees at 9 bases. The CDR3 loop spans 14 amino acids. After removal of 4 bases from V and 2 bases from J, the junction contained 3 bases not matched to a gene. CDR1 and CDR2 from the germline V gene are SGHRS and YFSETQ. The DNA of the CDR3 is TGCGCCAGCAGCCGGACAGGGGAACAAGAGACCCAGTACTTC. Its translation: CASSRTGEQETQYF.

The chain joins TRBV2 to TRBJ2-3; 12 nucleotides align to TRBD2. Trimming cost V 5 bases and J 4 bases; bases outside gene matches: 4. Germline lookup yields CDR1 SNHLY and CDR2 FYNNEI. The length of the CDR3 is 15 residues. The CDR3 sequence: CASSIGTSGSDTQYF. CDR3 DNA: TGTGCCAGCAGTATAGGGACTAGCGGGTCAGATACGCAGTATTTT.

This clonotype has only a few counts. The rearrangement links TRBV4-2 to TRBJ2-1; TRBD1 is a possible D gene (5 bases). Germline CDR1 is LGHNA and CDR2 is YNFKEQ. V lost 5 bases and J lost 4, with 21 bases in between. The length of the CDR3 is 17 residues. CDR3 sequence: CASSFRAGLGGYNEQFF. The CDR3 region has the DNA TGTGCCAGCAGCTTCCGCGCAGGGTTGGGTGGATACAATGAGCAGTTCTTC.

This clonotype was recorded at least ten times. This chain connects TRBV7-2 to TRBJ2-1; either TRBD1 or TRBD2 may fit D (6 bases each). Trimming cost V 1 base and J 1 base, with 14 bases left between them. CDR3 length: 17 residues. CDR1 SGHTA and CDR2 FQGNSA come from the germline V gene. The CDR3 nucleotides are TGTGCCAGCAGCTTAGAGGTCGGGGGCGGGTCCTACAATGAGCAGTTCTTC. Protein: CASSLEVGGGSYNEQFF.

The chain has TRBV27 and TRBJ2-2; 9 nucleotides line up with TRBD2. V lost 5 bases to trimming and J lost 4 bases; unmatched junction nucleotides: 8. This CDR3 comprises 16 residues. In germline, CDR1 is MNHEY, CDR2 SMNVEV (reference sequence). The CDR3 DNA follows: TGTGCCAGCAGTCCCTTAGCGGGAGTTCGCACCGGGGAGCTGTTTTTT. Translated: CASSPLAGVRTGELFF.

The chain has TRBV28 and TRBJ2-5; 7 positions match TRBD2. V gave up 5 bases and J gave up 2 bases; unmatched junction bases: 8. The CDR3 loop spans 15 amino acids. The V gene's germline CDR1 is MDHEN and CDR2 SYDVKM. The CDR3 region is CASSLPVGGQETQYF. The CDR3, as DNA: TGTGCCAGCAGTCTACCCGTGGGGGGGCAAGAGACCCAGTACTTC.

The chain is built from TRBV7-9 and TRBJ2-1; D is unresolved. The CDR3 sequence is 14 residues long. Germline V gives CDR1 SEHNR, CDR2 FQNEAQ (reference sequence). V shed 5 bases and J shed 4 bases, with 12 bases lying between them. Here the CDR3 DNA reads TGTGCCAGCAGCCCAGCCACCATATACAATGAGCAGTTCTTC. This sequence encodes CASSPATIYNEQFF.

This chain links TRBV5-5 with TRBJ1-4; D gene unclear. V gave up 0 bases and J gave up 2 bases, with 14 bases separating them. This CDR3 is 17 amino acids long. Germline V gives CDR1 SGHKS, CDR2 YYEKEE (reference sequence). The CDR3 coding sequence is TGTGCCAGCAGCTTGGCCGGGATGGATAGCACTAATGAAAAACTGTTTTTT. This codes for CASSLAGMDSTNEKLFF.

The chain is built from TRBV7-6 and TRBJ2-7, with D maybe TRBD2 (5 bases). Germline assignment: CDR1 SGHVS and CDR2 FNYEAQ. Trimming stripped 8 bases from V and 4 bases from J, with 12 bases between. CDR3 length: 12 amino acids. The CDR3 loop reads CASGETRYEQYF. CDR3 sequence (DNA): TGTGCCAGCGGGGAGACCAGATACGAGCAGTACTTC. Combining the CDR3 with reference TRBV7-6 and TRBJ2-7 gives the whole variable domain GAGVSQSPRYKVTKRGQDVALRCDPISGHVSLYWYRQALGQGPEFLTYFNYEAQQDKSGLPNDRFSAERPEGSISTLTIQRTEQRDSAMYRCASGETRYEQYFGPGTRLTVT.

J is TRBJ2-1 and V is TRBV29-1; D is uncertain. V was clipped by 4 bases and J by 0 bases, with 10 bases between them. CDR1 SQVTM and CDR2 ANQGSEA come from the germline V gene. The CDR3 contains 14 residues. The CDR3 nucleotides are TGCAGCGTTGTCTGGCGGAACTCCTACAATGAGCAGTTCTTC. Translation gives CSVVWRNSYNEQFF.

This chain links TRBV20-1 with TRBJ2-5; D is uncertain. The germline V gene encodes CDR1 DFQATT and CDR2 SNEGSKA (reference sequence). The CDR3 sequence is 14 residues long. The V end was cut by 0 bases, the J end by 7 bases, with 15 bases between. Written as DNA, the CDR3 is TGCAGTGCTAGAGATTTAGACCCGTGGGGGACCCAGTACTTC. As protein: CSARDLDPWGTQYF.

The sample holds many counts of this clonotype. This chain joins TRBV7-2 and TRBJ2-1; TRBD1 is a possible D gene (6 bases). The V end lost 5 bases, the J end lost 8 bases, and 10 bases lay between the germline ends. The germline CDR1 and CDR2 sequences are SGHTA and FQGNSA. This CDR3 comprises 12 residues. The CDR3 here is CASSRTGYEQFF. CDR3 nucleotide sequence: TGTGCCAGCAGCCGAACAGGGTATGAGCAGTTCTTC.

This clonotype was picked up a small number of times. The rearrangement uses TRBV27 and TRBJ2-7; D is undetermined. Per germline, CDR1 MNHEY and CDR2 SMNVEV (reference sequence). The CDR3 length is 11 residues. V shed 7 bases and J shed 7 bases, with 11 bases lying between them. For the CDR3, the DNA is TGTGCCAGCACCTCCGGGTCAGAGCAGTACTTC. It translates to CASTSGSEQYF.

This chain links TRBV7-9 with TRBJ2-3; perhaps TRBD2 as D (6 bases). Per the germline V gene, CDR1 is SEHNR and CDR2 is FQNEAQ (reference sequence). V dropped 5 bases and J dropped 4 bases, with 13 bases sitting between them. The CDR3 has 14 residues. CDR3 sequence: CASSPTSSADTQYF. The CDR3, as DNA: TGTGCCAGCAGCCCCACTAGCTCCGCAGATACGCAGTATTTT.

This chain connects TRBV28 to TRBJ2-1, with D possibly TRBD2 on 6 matching bases. CDR1 is MDHEN, CDR2 SYDVKM, per germline. The CDR3 sequence is 15 residues long. Deletions cut 11 bases from V and 2 bases from J, with 19 bases between. The CDR3 DNA reads TGTGCCGCGACTAGTTGGAAGGGACCCTACAATGAGCAGTTCTTC. It specifies CAATSWKGPYNEQFF.

This rearrangement joins TRBV14 to TRBJ2-5; tentative D call: TRBD2 (7 bases). This CDR3 spans 15 amino acids. Germline V lookup: CDR1 SGHDN, CDR2 FVKESK. The V end was cut by 4 bases, the J end by 4 bases, with 16 bases between. The CDR3 DNA sequence: TGTGCCAGCAGCCCGCTGGCGGGGGCTACAGAGACCCAGTACTTC. Translated: CASSPLAGATETQYF. Based on the CDR3 plus reference TRBV14 and TRBJ2-5, the full variable domain is EAGVTQFPSHSVIEKGQTVTLRCDPISGHDNLYWYRRVMGKEIKFLLHFVKESKQDESGMPNNRFLAERTGGTYSTLKVQPAELEDSGVYFCASSPLAGATETQYFGPGTRLLVL.

The chain carries TRBV5-1 and TRBJ1-5; a possible D gene is TRBD1 (5 bases). The CDR3 runs 15 residues. Trimming took off 5 bases at V and 0 bases at J, with 12 bases between the two ends. Per germline, CDR1 SGHRS and CDR2 YFSETQ. The CDR3 DNA follows: TGCGCCAGCAGTCGGGACGGTTATAGCAATCAGCCCCAGCATTTT. Translation: CASSRDGYSNQPQHF.

The chain combines TRBV10-3 with TRBJ2-5; 13 bases fit TRBD2. The CDR3 covers 15 residues. Looked up from germline, CDR1 is ENHRY and CDR2 is SYGVKD. With V trimmed by 11 bases and J by 11 bases, 17 bases remained unmatched. The CDR3: CAVSGLAGEGYEQYF. For the CDR3, the DNA is TGTGCCGTTTCAGGACTAGCGGGAGAAGGCTATGAGCAGTACTTC.

The chain's CDR3 is CAWSASAGGNQPQHF. The DNA for the CDR3 is TGTGCCTGGAGTGCATCAGCTGGGGGCAATCAGCCCCAGCATTTT. This chain links TRBV30 with TRBJ1-5; D is undetermined. In germline, CDR1 is GTSNPN, CDR2 SVGIG (reference sequence). This CDR3 comprises 15 residues. V lost 1 base and J lost 2, with 12 bases in between.

The chain uses TRBV20-1 and TRBJ2-1; 7 bases agree with TRBD2. V shed 6 bases and J 4 bases; nucleotides not matched to a gene: 6. The CDR3 has 13 residues. Germline CDR1 is DFQATT and CDR2 is SNEGSKA (reference sequence). The CDR3 nucleotides read TGCAGTGCCAATCTAGCGGATTACAATGAGCAGTTCTTC. This encodes CSANLADYNEQFF.

Details on this clonotype: It may be a read error: a sequence one base away is much more abundant. The rearrangement uses TRBV27 and TRBJ2-1; 7 bases agree with TRBD2. The CDR3 is 14 amino acids. Trimming removed 7 bases from V and 9 bases from J; junction bases left unmatched: 12. Germline V gives CDR1 MNHEY, CDR2 SMNVEV (reference sequence). The CDR3 DNA follows: TGTGCCAGCACAGTTTTGGGCGGGAGTAGTGAGCAGTTCTTC. This translates into CASTVLGGSSEQFF.

As DNA, the CDR3 is TGTGCCAGCAGTTACTCGGGGACAGGGAAGGACTATGGCTACACCTTC. It codes for CASSYSGTGKDYGYTF. The chain joins TRBV6-6 to TRBJ1-2; 9 bases align to TRBD1. The CDR3 totals 16 residues. Germline CDR1 is MNHNY and CDR2 is SVGAGI (reference sequence). Trimming took 0 bases from V and 3 from J; bases not matched to a gene: 5.

The chain joins TRBV28 to TRBJ2-1, with 9 bases matching TRBD2. This CDR3 has 16 residues. The junction had 11 bases not matched to a gene; V was cut back by 4 bases and J by 7 bases. The germline V gene has CDR1 MDHEN and CDR2 SYDVKM. CDR3 loop: CASSSPAGGSENEQFF. DNA of the CDR3: TGTGCCAGCAGTTCTCCAGCGGGAGGATCGGAGAATGAGCAGTTCTTC.